The T cell receptor (beta chain) described here comes from a study of OX40 agonist ivuxolimab in advanced cancers. V lost 6 bases and J lost 0; bases outside the gene matches: 6. This CDR3 has 16 amino acids. The germline CDR1 and CDR2 sequences are LNHDA and SQIVND (reference sequence). Assay used: immunoSEQ multiplex PCR; TCRdb lists only in-frame clones, some missing. The sample holds roughly 35,000 clones; roughly 80% are singletons and the top ten take roughly a fifth. The TCR originated in an adult with an advanced solid tumor such as melanoma, head and neck, liver or kidney cancer. The sequencing used CD4+ or CD8+ T cells sorted from blood, collected in a trial of the OX40 agonist ivuxolimab. The rearrangement joins TRBV19 to TRBJ2-1, with TRBD1 matching over 9 bases. In nucleotides, the CDR3 is TGTGCCAGTAGGGGTGAGACAGGGGGCTCCTACAATGAGCAGTTCTTC. This codes for CASRGETGGSYNEQFF. Drawing the rest from reference TRBV19 and TRBJ2-1, the complete variable domain is DGGITQSPKYLFRKEGQNVTLSCEQNLNHDAMYWYRQDPGQGLRLIYYSQIVNDFQKGDIAEGYSVSREKKESFPLTVTSAQKNPTAFYLCASRGETGGSYNEQFFGPGTRLTVL.